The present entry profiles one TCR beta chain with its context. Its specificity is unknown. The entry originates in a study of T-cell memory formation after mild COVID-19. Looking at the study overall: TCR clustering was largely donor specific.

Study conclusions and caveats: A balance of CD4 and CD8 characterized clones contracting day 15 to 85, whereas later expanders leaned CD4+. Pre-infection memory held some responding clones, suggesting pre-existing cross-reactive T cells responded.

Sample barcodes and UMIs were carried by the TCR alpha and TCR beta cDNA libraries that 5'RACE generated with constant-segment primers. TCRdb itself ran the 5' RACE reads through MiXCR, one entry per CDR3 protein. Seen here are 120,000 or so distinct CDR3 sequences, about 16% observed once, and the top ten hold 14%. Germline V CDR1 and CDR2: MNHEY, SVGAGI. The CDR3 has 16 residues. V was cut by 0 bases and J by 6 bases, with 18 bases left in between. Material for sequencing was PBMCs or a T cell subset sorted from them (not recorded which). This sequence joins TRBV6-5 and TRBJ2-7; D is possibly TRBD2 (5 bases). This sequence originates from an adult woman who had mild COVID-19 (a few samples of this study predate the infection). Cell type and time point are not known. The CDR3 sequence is CASSYSGADYIIEQYF. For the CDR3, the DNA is TGTGCCAGCAGTTACTCCGGCGCCGACTACATTATCGAGCAGTACTTC.